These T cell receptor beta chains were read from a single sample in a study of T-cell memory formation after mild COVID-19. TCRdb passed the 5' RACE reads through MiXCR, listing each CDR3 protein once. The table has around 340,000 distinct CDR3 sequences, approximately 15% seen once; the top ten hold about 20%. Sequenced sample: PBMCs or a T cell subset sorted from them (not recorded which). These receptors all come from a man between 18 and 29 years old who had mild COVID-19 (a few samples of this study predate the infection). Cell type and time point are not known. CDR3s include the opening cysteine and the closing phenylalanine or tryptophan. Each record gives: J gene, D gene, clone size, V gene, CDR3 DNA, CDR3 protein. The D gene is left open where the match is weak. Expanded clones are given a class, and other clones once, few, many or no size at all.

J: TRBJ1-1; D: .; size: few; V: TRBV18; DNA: TGTGCCAGCTCACCGGTATTGAACACTGAAGCTTTCTTT; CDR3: CASSPVLNTEAFF
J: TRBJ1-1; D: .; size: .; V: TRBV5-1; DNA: TGCGCCAGGGGACACCCTACTGAAGCTTTCTTT; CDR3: CARGHPTEAFF
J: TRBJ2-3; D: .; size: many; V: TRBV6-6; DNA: TGTGCCAGCAGTTACAGGGATACGCAGTATTTT; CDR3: CASSYRDTQYF
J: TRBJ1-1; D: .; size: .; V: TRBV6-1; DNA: TGTGCCAGCAGTGACTCAGGGGTCCGGACTGAAGCTTTCTTT; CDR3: CASSDSGVRTEAFF
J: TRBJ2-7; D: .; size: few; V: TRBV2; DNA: TGTGCCAGCAGCGGCCAGGGGTTGATCGAGCAGTACTTC; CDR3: CASSGQGLIEQYF
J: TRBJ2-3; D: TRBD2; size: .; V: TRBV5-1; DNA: TGCGCCAGCAGCTTTTCCCCTAGCGGGGGGAGCACAGATACGCAGTATTTT; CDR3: CASSFSPSGGSTDTQYF
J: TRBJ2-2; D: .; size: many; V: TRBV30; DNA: TGTGCCTGGAGCACTCCAACCGGGGAGCTGTTTTTT; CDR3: CAWSTPTGELFF
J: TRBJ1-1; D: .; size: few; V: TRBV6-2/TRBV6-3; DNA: TGTGCCAGCAGTCGAGGGCCGGGACGCACTGAAGCTTTCTTT; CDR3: CASSRGPGRTEAFF
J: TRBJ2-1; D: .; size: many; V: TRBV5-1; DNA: TGCGCCAGCAGCTTGGCCAGCGGTGTCTACAATGAGCAGTTCTTC; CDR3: CASSLASGVYNEQFF
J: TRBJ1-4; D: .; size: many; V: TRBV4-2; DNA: TGTGCCAGGGGCGCCGAAAAACTGTTTTTT; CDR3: CARGAEKLFF
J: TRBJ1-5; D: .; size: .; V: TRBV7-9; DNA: TGTGCCAGCAGCATAACTGGACTTCAGCCCCAGCATTTT; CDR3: CASSITGLQPQHF
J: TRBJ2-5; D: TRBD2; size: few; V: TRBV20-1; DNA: TGCAGTGCTAGGGGGCCACTAGCGGCCCAAGAGACCCAGTACTTC; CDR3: CSARGPLAAQETQYF
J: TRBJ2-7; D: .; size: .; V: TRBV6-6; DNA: TGTGCCAGCAGTGATGTCCCCTACGAGCAGTACTTC; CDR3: CASSDVPYEQYF
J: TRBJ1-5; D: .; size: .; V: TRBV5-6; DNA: TGTGCCACCCATCGGCGGGACAGCAATCAGCCCCAGCATTTT; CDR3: CATHRRDSNQPQHF
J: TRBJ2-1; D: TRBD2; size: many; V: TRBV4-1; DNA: TGCGCCAGCAGTCTAGCGGGGACCTCCTACAATGAGCAGTTCTTC; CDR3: CASSLAGTSYNEQFF
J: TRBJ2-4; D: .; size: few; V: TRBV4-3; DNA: TGCGCCAGCAGCCAAGACGTCCGGGGGCTTAACATTCAGTACTTC; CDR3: CASSQDVRGLNIQYF
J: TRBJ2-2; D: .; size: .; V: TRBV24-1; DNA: TGTGCCACCAGTGATTCTACACGCACCGGGGAGCTGTTTTTT; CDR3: CATSDSTRTGELFF
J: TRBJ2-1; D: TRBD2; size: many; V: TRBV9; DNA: TGTGCCAGCAGCGTAGATCGGGGGGCCTACAATGAGCAGTTCTTC; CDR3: CASSVDRGAYNEQFF
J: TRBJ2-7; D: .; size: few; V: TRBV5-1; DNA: TGCGCCAGCAGCTTTCTTCGGGACGAGCAGTACTTC; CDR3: CASSFLRDEQYF
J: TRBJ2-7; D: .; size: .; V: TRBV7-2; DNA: TGTGCCAGCAGCTTAGAAGGTCGAAGACCCTACGAGCAGTACTTC; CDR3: CASSLEGRRPYEQYF
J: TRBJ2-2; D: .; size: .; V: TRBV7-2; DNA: TGTGCCAGCAGCTTAGCTGGTCCCGGGGAGCTGTTTTTT; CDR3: CASSLAGPGELFF
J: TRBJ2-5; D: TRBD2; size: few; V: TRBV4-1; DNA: TGCGCCAGCAGCCAAGGAATTAGCGGGGGACCTCGAACCCAGTACTTC; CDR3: CASSQGISGGPRTQYF
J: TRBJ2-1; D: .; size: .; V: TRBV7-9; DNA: TGTGCCAGCAGCTTAGCCAGGCAGGAGTTCTTC; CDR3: CASSLARQEFF
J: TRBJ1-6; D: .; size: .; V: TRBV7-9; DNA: TGTGCCAGCGCCCGGCGGGAGAATTCACCCCTCCACTTT; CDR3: CASARRENSPLHF
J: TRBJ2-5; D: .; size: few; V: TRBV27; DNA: TGTGCCAGCAAAACAATAGCGGTACAAGAGACCCAGTACTTC; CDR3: CASKTIAVQETQYF
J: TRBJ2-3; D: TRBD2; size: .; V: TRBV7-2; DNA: TGTGCCAGCAGCTTTAGCGGGGGGGCCCGTACGCAGTATTTT; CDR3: CASSFSGGARTQYF
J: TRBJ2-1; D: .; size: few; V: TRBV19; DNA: TGTGCCAGTAGCCAGGGGCCGGGGGCAGGTAATGAGCAGTTCTTC; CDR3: CASSQGPGAGNEQFF
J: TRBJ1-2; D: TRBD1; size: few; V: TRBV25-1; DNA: TGTGCCAGCAGTGAAATGGACAGGAACTATGGCTACACCTTC; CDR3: CASSEMDRNYGYTF
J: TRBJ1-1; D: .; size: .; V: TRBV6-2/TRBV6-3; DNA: TGTGCCAGCAGTTTACCGGGAGCAAACACTGAAGCTTTCTTT; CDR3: CASSLPGANTEAFF
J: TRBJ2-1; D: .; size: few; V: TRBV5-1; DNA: TGCGCCAGCAGCTTGGGACGTGGTAGGAATGAGCAGTTCTTC; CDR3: CASSLGRGRNEQFF
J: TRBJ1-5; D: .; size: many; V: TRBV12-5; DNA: TGTGCTAGTGGTCCTGGATTTAGCAATCAGCCCCAGCATTTT; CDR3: CASGPGFSNQPQHF
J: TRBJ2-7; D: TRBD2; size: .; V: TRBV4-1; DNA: TGCGCCAGCAGCGGCGTTAGCGGGGGCCCCCAGCAGTACTTC; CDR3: CASSGVSGGPQQYF
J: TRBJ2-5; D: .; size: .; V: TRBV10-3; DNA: TGTGCCACCGGGATGGGGGGAGAGACCCAGTACTTC; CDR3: CATGMGGETQYF
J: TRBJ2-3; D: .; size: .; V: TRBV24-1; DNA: TGTGCCACCAGTGATTTTCCCGCACGTGGCACAGATACGCAGTATTTT; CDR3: CATSDFPARGTDTQYF
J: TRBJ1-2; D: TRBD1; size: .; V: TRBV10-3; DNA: TGTGCCATCAGTCAAACACAGGGGAACTATGGCTACACCTTC; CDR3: CAISQTQGNYGYTF
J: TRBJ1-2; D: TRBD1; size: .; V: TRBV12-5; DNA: TGTGCTAGTGGTACCTACCGACAGGGAAGAGACTATGGCTACACCTTC; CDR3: CASGTYRQGRDYGYTF
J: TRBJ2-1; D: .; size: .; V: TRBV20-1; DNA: TGCAGTGCTGTCCCCCGGGCCTCCCAACAGTTCTTC; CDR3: CSAVPRASQQFF
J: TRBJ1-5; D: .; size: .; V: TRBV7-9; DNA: TGTGCCAGCAGCTCCCGTCGGGGTGAGCCCCAGCATTTT; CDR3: CASSSRRGEPQHF
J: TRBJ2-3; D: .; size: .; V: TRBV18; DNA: TGTGCCAGCTCACCCCGGCCTCGGGGCACAGATACGCAGTATTTT; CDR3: CASSPRPRGTDTQYF
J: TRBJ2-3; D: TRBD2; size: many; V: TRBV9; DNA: TGTGCCAGCAGCGTAGCGGGTAGCGGGGGGGCCGCAGATACGCAGTATTTT; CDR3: CASSVAGSGGAADTQYF
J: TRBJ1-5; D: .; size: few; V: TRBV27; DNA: TGTGCCAGCAGTAACTCGGCCGTACAGGGACCCCAGCATTTT; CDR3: CASSNSAVQGPQHF
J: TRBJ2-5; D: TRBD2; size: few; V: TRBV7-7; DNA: TGTGCCAGCAGCGCCACCCTGGGACTAGCGGAAGAGACCCAGTACTTC; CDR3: CASSATLGLAEETQYF
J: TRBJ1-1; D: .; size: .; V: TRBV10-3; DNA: TGTGCCATCAGTGGCCAGGTACGGACTGAAGCTTTCTTT; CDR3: CAISGQVRTEAFF